The sequence of this TCR beta chain was determined in a study of blood T cell repertoires in COVID-19. Germline values: CDR1 LGHDT, CDR2 YNNKEL (reference sequence). This CDR3 spans 13 amino acids. Trimming removed 2 bases at V and 3 bases at J, with 7 bases between. The table came from immunoSEQ multiplex PCR; TCRdb's copy has only in-frame clones and leaves some out. The repertoire consists of roughly 230,000 clones, with approximately 80% occurring once and the leading ten covering approximately 3.6%. The TCR originated in an older woman who had recovered from COVID-19. Sequencing used PBMCs or T cells enriched from blood (not recorded which). V and J are TRBV3-1 (or the pseudogene TRBV3-2) and TRBJ1-2, with a possible D match to TRBD1 (6 bases). CDR3 sequence reads: CASSQTGYYGYTF. In DNA form, the CDR3 reads TGTGCCAGCAGCCAAACAGGGTACTATGGCTACACCTTC.